The 20 T cell receptor beta chains below come from one sample, sequenced in a study of blood T cells in healthy people across ages. Next came a second PCR, run for about 6 to 12 cycles, which used a sample-barcoded 5' primer along with a J-beta primer mix. TCRdb recomputed calls from the 5' RACE reads with MiXCR, one row per CDR3 protein. The data show about 680,000 distinct CDR3 sequences, about 52% seen once. Source material: blood. The receptors shown here come from an older woman in good health.

V usage is TRBV2 and J usage is TRBJ1-1, with D unresolved. The CDR3 runs 13 residues. With 6 bases removed from V and 0 bases from J, the gap between germline ends came to 8 bases. Germline CDR1 is SNHLY and CDR2 is FYNNEI. CDR3 coding DNA: TGTGCCAGCAGACCAAGTATGAACACTGAAGCTTTCTTT. Protein: CASRPSMNTEAFF.

This clonotype appeared a few times. This chain links TRBV7-2 with TRBJ1-2; TRBD1 agrees at 8 bases. V lost 5 bases, J lost 7 bases, and 9 bases stayed unmatched. The CDR3 covers 14 residues. Germline V gives CDR1 SGHTA, CDR2 FQGNSA. The CDR3 spells CASSPGYRGIGYTF. The DNA of the CDR3 is TGTGCCAGCAGCCCTGGTTACAGGGGGATTGGCTACACCTTC.

This clonotype showed up just a few times. The V gene is TRBV7-2, the J gene TRBJ2-1; 7 bases match TRBD2. The trim removed 6 bases at V and 1 base at J, leaving 3 bases unmatched. The germline CDR1 and CDR2 sequences are SGHTA and FQGNSA. This CDR3 comprises 14 residues. CDR3 loop: CASRSSGSYNEQFF. The CDR3 DNA sequence: TGTGCCAGCAGATCTAGCGGTTCCTACAATGAGCAGTTCTTC.

The chain joins TRBV20-1 to TRBJ2-1; tentative D call: TRBD2 (5 bases). The CDR3 spans 18 residues. The V and J ends lost 0 bases and 7 bases respectively, with 25 bases between them. CDR1 is DFQATT and CDR2 is SNEGSKA in the germline V gene (reference sequence). CDR3 DNA sequence: TGCAGTGCTAGAGATCAGTGCAGTCTACCGGGAAGTAGAAATGAGCAGTTCTTC. It yields the protein CSARDQCSLPGSRNEQFF.

The rearrangement links TRBV11-2 to TRBJ2-2, with 10 nucleotides matching TRBD1. Looked up from germline, CDR1 is SGHAT and CDR2 is FQNNGV. The CDR3 extends over 19 amino acids. V shed 2 bases, J shed 9 bases, and the junction held 18 bases outside the gene matches. The CDR3 region is CASSLPYPAPGQGGRELFF. DNA of the CDR3: TGTGCCAGCAGCTTACCGTACCCCGCCCCAGGACAGGGGGGTCGGGAGCTGTTTTTT.

The count of this clonotype is one. The chain combines TRBV7-6 with TRBJ2-2; unclear D gene. The CDR3 loop spans 14 amino acids. The V gene lost 5 bases and the J gene lost 4 bases, with 11 bases spanning the gap. Germline assignment: CDR1 SGHVS and CDR2 FNYEAQ. CDR3 sequence (DNA): TGTGCCAGCAGCCCCCCCCGAGGCACCGGGGAGCTGTTTTTT. Translation: CASSPPRGTGELFF.

As concerns this clonotype: A much larger clone sits a single nucleotide away, making a read error possible. The gene calls are TRBV20-1 and TRBJ2-5; D call uncertain. Trimming shortened V by 3 bases and J by 5 bases, and 7 bases separated the two germline ends. This CDR3 comprises 11 residues. Per the germline V gene, CDR1 is DFQATT and CDR2 is SNEGSKA (reference sequence). The CDR3 region has the DNA TGCAGTGCTAGGCTCCACGAGACCCAGTACTTC. It is translated as CSARLHETQYF.

This clonotype appeared many times. CDR3 DNA: TGCAGCGTTGAAGGGGTGGGAGGGCCATCCTTCGCCACAGATACGCAGTATTTT. It is translated as CSVEGVGGPSFATDTQYF. V and J are TRBV29-1 and TRBJ2-3; 7 positions match TRBD2. Losses at the gene ends were 1 base for V and 2 bases for J; bases not matched to a gene: 15. The CDR3 extends over 18 amino acids. Per the germline V gene, CDR1 is SQVTM and CDR2 is ANQGSEA.

The sample holds a few counts of this clonotype. This sequence joins TRBV5-8 and TRBJ2-7, with D possibly being TRBD1 (5 bases). The germline CDR1 and CDR2 sequences are SGHTS and YDEGEE. The CDR3 runs to 15 residues. Trimming pared 2 bases from V and 1 base from J, leaving 13 bases between. The CDR3 DNA sequence: TGTGCCAGCAGCTTAGGGGCCTACGGGTCCTACGAGCAGTACTTC. This gives the protein CASSLGAYGSYEQYF. The full variable domain, with the rest looked up from reference TRBV5-8 and TRBJ2-7, is EAGVTQSPTHLIKTRGQQATLRCSPISGHTSVYWYQQALGLGLQFLLWYDEGEERNRGNFPPRFSGRQFPNYSSELNVNALELEDSALYLCASSLGAYGSYEQYFGPGTRLTVT.

This rearrangement joins TRBV15 to TRBJ2-3, with 10 bases that match TRBD2. Germline lookup yields CDR1 LNHNV and CDR2 YYDKDF (reference sequence). The trim removed 2 bases at V and 3 bases at J, leaving 8 bases unmatched. The CDR3 extends over 17 amino acids. CDR3 protein: CATSRLTFSGGTDTQYF. CDR3 bases: TGTGCCACCAGCAGACTTACCTTTAGCGGGGGGACAGATACGCAGTATTTT.

This clonotype was detected ten times or more. The chain joins TRBV6-6 to TRBJ2-7; 9 bases map to TRBD1. The J segment lost 3 bases and the V segment lost 6 bases, leaving 3 bases of the junction unmatched. This CDR3 has 13 amino acids. From germline, CDR1 is MNHNY and CDR2 SVGAGI (reference sequence). CDR3 sequence reads: CASRMTGGYEQYF. In DNA form, the CDR3 reads TGTGCCAGCAGGATGACAGGGGGCTACGAGCAGTACTTC.

The J gene is TRBJ1-1, the V gene TRBV5-1; tentatively, D is TRBD1 (5 bases). Germline V gene data show CDR1 as SGHRS and CDR2 as YFSETQ. With 7 bases removed from V and 0 bases from J, the gap between germline ends came to 13 bases. The CDR3 runs 14 residues. CDR3 bases: TGCGCCAGCGGGCAGGGAACAATGAACACTGAAGCTTTCTTT. Translated, it gives CASGQGTMNTEAFF.

This clonotype was recorded a few times. The DNA of the CDR3 is TGCGCCAGCAGGCTACTAGCGAGTGATCCAGATACGCAGTATTTT. Its translation: CASRLLASDPDTQYF. The rearrangement joins TRBV5-1 to TRBJ2-3; 7 nucleotides line up with TRBD2. The CDR3 runs 15 residues. The V and J ends lost 5 bases and 4 bases, in that order; junction bases with no gene match: 10. CDR1 SGHRS and CDR2 YFSETQ come from the germline V gene. Combining the CDR3 with reference TRBV5-1 and TRBJ2-3 gives the whole variable domain KAGVTQTPRYLIKTRGQQVTLSCSPISGHRSVSWYQQTPGQGLQFLFEYFSETQRNKGNFPGRFSGRQFSNSRSEMNVSTLELGDSALYLCASRLLASDPDTQYFGPGTRLTVL.

This chain connects TRBV29-1 to TRBJ2-7; D could derive from TRBD1 or TRBD2 (5 bases each). The CDR3 runs 14 residues. Germline V gene sequence: CDR1 SQVTM, CDR2 ANQGSEA. Trimming took off 5 bases at V and 3 bases at J, with 17 bases between the two ends. The CDR3 coding sequence is TGCAGCGTTTCGCCGGGACCTACCAACTACGAGCAGTACTTC. It yields the protein CSVSPGPTNYEQYF.

This chain's CDR3 is CASSLFGQNTGELFF. In DNA, the CDR3 is TGTGCCAGCAGCTTATTCGGACAGAACACCGGGGAGCTGTTTTTT. This chain uses TRBV7-2 with TRBJ2-2; TRBD1 might be the D (5 bases). The V gene lost 2 bases and the J gene lost 1 base, with 8 bases spanning the gap. Germline CDR1 SGHTA, CDR2 FQGNSA. This CDR3 has 15 residues.

The chain links TRBV6-2 or TRBV6-3 to TRBJ2-7, with D perhaps given as TRBD1 or TRBD2 (5 bases each). Between the trimmed V and J ends, which lost 7 bases and 3 bases, there was a span of 13 bases. The germline CDR1 and CDR2 sequences are MNHEY and SVGEGT. The CDR3 runs 13 residues. The CDR3 reads CASNRGDVYEQYF. For the CDR3, the DNA is TGTGCCAGCAACCGAGGGGACGTCTACGAGCAGTACTTC.

This clonotype was picked up many times. In nucleotides, the CDR3 is TGTGCCAGCAGTTCCCGACTAGCGGGCAACAATGAGCAGTTCTTC. Translation: CASSSRLAGNNEQFF. This chain uses TRBV27 with TRBJ2-1, with 10 bases lining up with TRBD2. V lost 4 bases, J lost 5 bases, and 5 bases stayed unmatched. The CDR3 totals 15 residues. Per the germline V gene, CDR1 is MNHEY and CDR2 is SMNVEV (reference sequence).

The rearrangement links TRBV7-2 to TRBJ2-3, with TRBD1 matching 7 bases. The germline V gene has CDR1 SGHTA and CDR2 FQGNSA. V lost 4 bases, J lost 5 bases, and 3 bases stayed unmatched. The CDR3 has 13 amino acids. The CDR3 loop reads CASSSPGGDTQYF. DNA for the CDR3: TGTGCCAGCAGCTCCCCAGGGGGAGATACGCAGTATTTT.

Points on this clonotype: This may come from a read error, since a much larger clone is one base off. The rearrangement joins TRBV20-1 to TRBJ1-1, with 10 bases identical to TRBD1. With 0 bases clipped from V and 10 bases from J, the junction kept 17 bases outside the gene matches. This CDR3 has 17 residues. The germline gives CDR1 DFQATT, CDR2 SNEGSKA (reference sequence). The CDR3 reads CSARDLLVGTGVSGAFF. The DNA of the CDR3 is TGCAGTGCTAGAGATCTTCTGGTGGGGACAGGGGTTTCTGGAGCTTTCTTT.

The chain couples TRBV20-1 to TRBJ2-7, with D maybe TRBD1 (5 bases). Trimming removed 1 base at V and 5 bases at J, with 12 bases between. Germline V CDR1 and CDR2: DFQATT, SNEGSKA (reference sequence). The CDR3 extends over 13 amino acids. CDR3 bases: TGCAGTGCTAGAGGGCCAGGGTTAAACGAGCAGTACTTC. Translating gives CSARGPGLNEQYF.